This TCR beta chain was recovered during a study of T cell repertoires in cytomegalovirus infection. Findings and caveats of the study: CMV-specific TCR beta clonotypes restricted by HLA-C dominated the ex vivo response.

This clonotype was detected a few times. The antigen is unknown. TCRdb reprocessed the reads via MiXCR and lists one record per CDR3 protein. Among 130,000 or so distinct CDR3 sequences, about 6.1% were seen once, and the ten largest hold over 15%. V was cut by 2 bases and J by 0 bases, with 10 bases left in between. Germline V lookup: CDR1 SGHDT, CDR2 YYEEEE. The CDR3 consists of 15 residues. The source of this sequence is a human donor in good health (CMV status not recorded). Some clones in this sample may be carry-over from other donors' samples. This chain joins TRBV5-6 and TRBJ2-3, with D perhaps TRBD2 (6 bases). Sequencing was performed on PBMCs. CDR3 nucleotides: TGTGCCAGCAGCTTTGGCGGGGTTAGCACAGATACGCAGTATTTT. Protein product: CASSFGGVSTDTQYF.